This T cell receptor beta chain appears in the sequencing data of a study of neurological immune-mediated disorders. Germline-derived CDR1 and CDR2 are SGHNT and YYREEE (reference sequence). CDR3 length: 16 residues. The ends lost 3 bases at V and 7 bases at J; junction bases unmatched: 12. The authors obtained over 200 million TCR-beta sequences from 15-18 subjects per sequencing run. TCRdb used MiXCR to reprocess the 5' RACE reads, holding one entry per CDR3 protein. The sample lists around 28,000 distinct CDR3 sequences; about 2.5% were seen once. Findings and limits, study-wide: CDR3 amino acid sequences found in expanded clones were never shared across subjects, suggesting private repertoires in all groups.

Many counts were recorded for this clonotype. Its antigen is not known. The chain combines TRBV5-4 with TRBJ2-2; 7 nucleotides agree with TRBD2. The sequencing sample was made of PBMCs. The TCR was taken from a woman aged 45-59 years with multiple sclerosis. The CDR3, as DNA: TGTGCCAGCAGCTCCCCCTTGCAGCGGGGAGGCGGGGAGCTGTTTTTT. It encodes CASSSPLQRGGGELFF.